This record looks at one TCR beta chain sequence and its context. The target antigen is unknown. CDR3 length equals 16 residues. V lost 4 bases, J lost 5 bases, and 7 bases stayed unmatched. CDR1 ENHRY and CDR2 SYGVKD come from the germline V gene. This record belongs to a study of cytomegalovirus exposure and HLA in healthy donors. Whole-study findings and limits: Later on, an analysis showed TCR association rates differing by HLA locus, with DRB1 the most and HLA-C the fewest. Earlier analysis found most TCR beta V segments productive about 90% or about 30% of the time. In a later analysis, V- and J-gene trimming of beta chains associated with a DCLRE1C missense variant, replicated independently.

Primers: 60 Vbeta forward and 13 Jbeta reverse. The assay was immunoSEQ multiplex PCR, and TCRdb's table has in-frame clones only and misses some. The repertoire has roughly 120,000 clones, more than 65% of them found once; the top ten carry over 10%. Sequencing was carried out using PBMCs. This chain links TRBV10-3 with TRBJ1-5; 11 bases align to TRBD1. The TCR was taken from a middle-aged woman in good health and CMV-seropositive. The DNA for the CDR3 is TGTGCCATCAGTGGGGACTTGGACAGGGGGCATCAGCCCCAGCATTTT. Translated, it gives CAISGDLDRGHQPQHF.